What follows are 30 T cell receptor beta chains derived from one specimen sequenced in a study of blood T cell repertoires in COVID-19. Sequencing used immunoSEQ multiplex PCR; TCRdb keeps in-frame clones, though not all of them. There are around 63,000 clones in the sample; over 55% occur only once, and around 4.8% lies in the top ten. The sequencing input was peripheral blood. All receptors derive from a woman aged 70-85 years with COVID-19, enrolled during active disease.

The chain joins TRBV21-1 to TRBJ2-3; the DNA was not compared with TRBD1, the D call given in the table. TRBV21-1 is flagged as a pseudogene. CDR3 length: 17 amino acids. The DNA for the CDR3 is TGTGCCACCGAGACAGGGGGCTGTCGTTTCGTTACAGATACGCAGTATTTT. It translates to CATETGGCRFVTDTQYF.

The chain recombines TRBV23-1 with TRBJ2-2; 8 bases match TRBD1. TRBV23-1 qualifies as an ORF whose function is uncertain. Trimming cost V 2 bases and J 6 bases; bases outside gene matches: 8. This CDR3 comprises 16 residues. CDR3 sequence: CASSQTRTGKSGELFF. The CDR3 nucleotides are TGCGCCAGCAGTCAAACACGGACAGGGAAGTCCGGGGAGCTGTTTTTT.

The chain joins TRBV2 to TRBJ1-2; 9 bases are a match to TRBD1. Germline trimming cut 7 bases from V and 5 bases from J; bases unmatched to any gene: 8. The CDR3 is 14 amino acids. In germline, CDR1 is SNHLY, CDR2 FYNNEI. CDR3 protein: CASTQTGGRYGYTF. CDR3 sequence (DNA): TGTGCCAGCACCCAGACAGGGGGTCGGTATGGCTACACCTTC.

This chain connects TRBV7-2 to TRBJ2-5; TRBD2 matches 7 bases. CDR1 SGHTA and CDR2 FQGNSA come from the germline V gene. V shed 11 bases, J shed 7 bases, and the junction held 10 bases outside the gene matches. This CDR3 has 12 amino acids. CDR3 residues: CALGRPGGTQYF. DNA for the CDR3: TGTGCCTTGGGCAGGCCGGGAGGGACCCAGTACTTC.

J is TRBJ2-3 and V is TRBV7-2; 9 nucleotides match TRBD1. Germline CDR1 SGHTA, CDR2 FQGNSA. CDR3 size: 16 residues. V shed 1 base, J shed 3 bases, and the junction held 5 bases outside the gene matches. CDR3 sequence: CASSLDPGTGTDTQYF. The CDR3 nucleotides are TGTGCCAGCAGCTTAGACCCCGGGACAGGGACAGATACGCAGTATTTT.

The V call is TRBV2, the J call TRBJ2-2; 16 bases agree with TRBD2. The CDR3 is 19 residues long. The germline V gene has CDR1 SNHLY and CDR2 FYNNEI. Germline trimming cut 4 bases from V and 5 bases from J; bases unmatched to any gene: 10. The CDR3, as DNA: TGTGCCAGCAGTGTTTCCGGGACTAGCGGGAGGGCCTGGACCGGGGAGCTGTTTTTT. Encoded protein: CASSVSGTSGRAWTGELFF.

The chain joins TRBV29-1 to TRBJ2-3; D unresolved. Germline values: CDR1 SQVTM, CDR2 ANQGSEA. CDR3 length: 12 residues. Trimming took off 4 bases at V and 6 bases at J, with 11 bases between the two ends. The CDR3 here is CSVADVEDTQYF. CDR3 coding DNA: TGCAGCGTTGCCGACGTGGAGGATACGCAGTATTTT.

This chain joins TRBV12-5 and TRBJ2-1; 12 bases are shared with TRBD2. The CDR3 totals 15 residues. The germline CDR1 and CDR2 sequences are LGHNT and FRNRAP. V lost 1 base, J lost 7 bases, and 2 bases stayed unmatched. The DNA for the CDR3 is TGTGCTAGTGGTTTGGGACTAGCGGGAGTTAATGAGCAGTTCTTC. Translating it yields CASGLGLAGVNEQFF.

The gene calls are TRBV25-1 and TRBJ2-2; TRBD1 aligns across 7 bases. Germline values: CDR1 MGHDK, CDR2 SYGVNS. V was clipped by 8 bases and J by 5 bases; unmatched bases: 5. The CDR3 spans 13 residues. The CDR3 here is CASGQGVTGELFF. As DNA, the CDR3 is TGTGCCAGCGGGCAGGGGGTAACCGGGGAGCTGTTTTTT. Variable domain in full (rest from reference TRBV25-1 and TRBJ2-2): EADIYQTPRYLVIGTGKKITLECSQTMGHDKMYWYQQDPGMELHLIHYSYGVNSTEKGDLSSESTVSRIRTEHFPLTLESARPSHTSQYLCASGQGVTGELFFGEGSRLTVL.

The gene calls are TRBV6-2 or TRBV6-3 and TRBJ2-7, with TRBD2 as a possible D gene (7 bases). Between the trimmed V and J ends, which lost 2 bases and 5 bases, there was a span of 13 bases. Germline assignment: CDR1 MNHEY and CDR2 SVGEGT. The CDR3 totals 14 residues. The DNA of the CDR3 is TGTGCCAGCAGTTACGGTGGAGGGGGGGACGAGCAGTACTTC. Its translation is CASSYGGGGDEQYF.

The V call is TRBV7-8, the J call TRBJ1-2; 10 nucleotides match TRBD1. CDR3 length: 14 residues. The germline V gene encodes CDR1 SGHVS and CDR2 FQNEAQ. With 7 bases clipped from V and 2 bases from J, the junction kept 4 bases outside the gene matches. This chain's CDR3 is CASTGQGENYGYTF. DNA for the CDR3: TGTGCCAGCACTGGACAGGGGGAAAACTATGGCTACACCTTC. Full variable domain (rest looked up from reference TRBV7-8 and TRBJ1-2): GAGVSQSPRYKVAKRGQDVALRCDPISGHVSLFWYQQALGQGPEFLTYFQNEAQLDKSGLPSDRFFAERPEGSVSTLKIQRTQQEDSAVYLCASTGQGENYGYTFGSGTRLTVV.

The chain combines TRBV27 with TRBJ1-5; perhaps TRBD1 as D (6 bases). Germline CDR1 MNHEY, CDR2 SMNVEV (reference sequence). This CDR3 has 15 amino acids. Trimming cost V 1 base and J 0 bases, with 7 bases left between them. The CDR3 loop is CASSLLGASNQPQHF. CDR3 nucleotides: TGTGCCAGCAGTTTATTGGGGGCTAGCAATCAGCCCCAGCATTTT.

The chain is built from TRBV12-5 and TRBJ1-1; D is possibly TRBD1 (5 bases). V was trimmed by 4 bases and J by 8 bases, leaving 8 bases between them. The CDR3 loop spans 11 amino acids. Germline CDR1 LGHNT, CDR2 FRNRAP. The CDR3 DNA is TGTGCTAGTGGTTGGGGCTGGGAAGCTTTCTTT. This gives the protein CASGWGWEAFF.

The V call is TRBV12-3 or TRBV12-4, the J call TRBJ1-1; no definite D call. The ends were cut back, 3 bases at V and 7 bases at J, with 6 bases in the middle. This CDR3 has 11 amino acids. The CDR3 coding sequence is TGTGCCAGCAGTTTGCGGGGTGAAGCTTTCTTT. Its protein product is CASSLRGEAFF.

This clone was found once. The chain links TRBV27 to TRBJ2-3, with 9 nucleotides matching TRBD2. The CDR3 totals 15 residues. V shed 5 bases and J 2 bases; nucleotides not matched to a gene: 5. Looked up from germline, CDR1 is MNHEY and CDR2 is SMNVEV (reference sequence). CDR3 in amino acids: CASSKTSGITDTQYF. The CDR3 nucleotides read TGTGCCAGCAGTAAGACTAGCGGTATCACAGATACGCAGTATTTT.

V and J are TRBV27 and TRBJ1-5; D may be TRBD1 (5 bases). The CDR3 length is 14 residues. Trimming removed 5 bases from V and 4 bases from J, with 12 bases in between. Germline V gene sequence: CDR1 MNHEY, CDR2 SMNVEV (reference sequence). The CDR3: CASSLASGNQPQHF. CDR3 nucleotides: TGTGCCAGCAGTCTCGCCTCAGGGAATCAGCCCCAGCATTTT.

The chain couples TRBV5-6 to TRBJ1-1, with TRBD1 matching 8 bases. The germline V gene encodes CDR1 SGHDT and CDR2 YYEEEE. Trimming removed 5 bases from V and 8 bases from J; junction bases left unmatched: 2. CDR3 length equals 11 residues. DNA for the CDR3: TGTGCCAGCAGACAGGGGGGCGAAGCTTTCTTT. Protein product: CASRQGGEAFF.

The chain uses TRBV6-6 and TRBJ1-2, with a tentative D call TRBD1 (6 bases). V was clipped by 6 bases and J by 7 bases, with 12 bases between them. The CDR3 covers 12 residues. In germline, CDR1 is MNHNY, CDR2 SVGAGI (reference sequence). CDR3 sequence reads: CASSEQGSGYTF. CDR3 nucleotides: TGTGCCAGCAGCGAACAGGGCTCTGGCTACACCTTC.

The chain couples TRBV5-5 to TRBJ2-5, with TRBD1 as a possible D gene (5 bases). Germline CDR1 is SGHKS and CDR2 is YYEKEE (reference sequence). Deletions cut 7 bases from V and 1 base from J, with 14 bases between. The CDR3 has 14 residues. The CDR3 is CASSAGHSQETQYF. The CDR3 nucleotides are TGTGCCAGCTCAGCAGGACATTCCCAAGAGACCCAGTACTTC.

Only one count was recorded for this clone. The CDR3 loop reads CASRPQAEYTGELFF. CDR3 DNA sequence: TGTGCCAGCAGACCTCAAGCGGAATACACCGGGGAGCTGTTTTTT. The chain is built from TRBV28 and TRBJ2-2, with D perhaps matching TRBD2 (5 bases). Germline values: CDR1 MDHEN, CDR2 SYDVKM. Deletions cut 6 bases from V and 3 bases from J, with 14 bases between. CDR3 length: 15 residues.

The CDR3 is CASSPRTGWTNTEAFF. CDR3 bases: TGTGCCAGCAGTCCCCGGACAGGGTGGACGAACACTGAAGCTTTCTTT. The V call is TRBV27, the J call TRBJ1-1, with 8 bases identical to TRBD1. J lost 1 base, V lost 5 bases, and 9 bases had no gene match. Germline V CDR1 and CDR2: MNHEY, SMNVEV (reference sequence). The CDR3 runs 16 residues.

This chain uses TRBV2 with TRBJ2-1; 11 positions match TRBD2. Germline V gene lookup returns CDR1 SNHLY and CDR2 FYNNEI. Trimming took 3 bases from V and 7 from J; bases not matched to a gene: 5. CDR3 size: 15 residues. CDR3 residues: CASSDRSGRGNEQFF. CDR3 DNA: TGTGCCAGCAGTGATCGTAGCGGGAGGGGGAATGAGCAGTTCTTC.

The sample holds one count of this clone. V and J are TRBV5-1 and TRBJ2-5; D perhaps matches TRBD1 (5 bases). In germline, CDR1 is SGHRS, CDR2 YFSETQ. V was cut by 0 bases and J by 2 bases, with 8 bases left in between. This CDR3 region has 14 residues. DNA of the CDR3: TGCGCCAGCAGCTTGGGACAGACTCAAGAGACCCAGTACTTC. Protein product: CASSLGQTQETQYF.

This sequence joins TRBV2 and TRBJ1-5; D ambiguous. Trimming stripped 6 bases from V and 3 bases from J, with 18 bases between. Germline V CDR1 and CDR2: SNHLY, FYNNEI. The CDR3 totals 16 residues. In DNA form, the CDR3 reads TGTGCCAGCAGACAGCATTTTACCGATTCCAATCAGCCCCAGCATTTT. Amino acids: CASRQHFTDSNQPQHF. Variable domain in full (rest from reference TRBV2 and TRBJ1-5): EPEVTQTPSHQVTQMGQEVILRCVPISNHLYFYWYRQILGQKVEFLVSFYNNEISEKSEIFDDQFSVERPDGSNFTLKIRSTKLEDSAMYFCASRQHFTDSNQPQHFGDGTRLSIL.

The chain has TRBV29-1 and TRBJ1-1; 8 bases map to TRBD1. The CDR3 runs 13 residues. The germline V gene encodes CDR1 SQVTM and CDR2 ANQGSEA. With V trimmed by 7 bases and J by 0 bases, 4 bases remained unmatched. CDR3 amino acids: CSGTTGVNTEAFF. Written as DNA, the CDR3 is TGCAGCGGCACGACAGGGGTGAACACTGAAGCTTTCTTT.

The chain links TRBV7-2 to TRBJ2-7, with a tentative D call TRBD1 (5 bases). V was shortened by 1 base and J by 0 bases, with 10 bases between the two germline ends. The CDR3 consists of 15 residues. Germline V gives CDR1 SGHTA, CDR2 FQGNSA. CDR3 DNA sequence: TGTGCCAGCAGCTTAGTGGGGCAGAGCTCCTACGAGCAGTACTTC. Its protein is CASSLVGQSSYEQYF.

The table lists this clone with a few counts. The gene calls are TRBV5-4 and TRBJ1-3; D gene unclear. Germline V CDR1 and CDR2: SGHNT, YYREEE (reference sequence). V was pared by 4 bases and J by 0 bases, with 8 bases between. This CDR3 is 14 amino acids long. The CDR3 DNA sequence: TGTGCCAGCAGCCAAGCGGACTCTGGAAACACCATATATTTT. This codes for CASSQADSGNTIYF.

V gene TRBV5-4 combines with J gene TRBJ1-1; the D gene is possibly TRBD1 (5 bases). This CDR3 is built from 14 residues. V lost 4 bases and J 6 bases, leaving 16 bases between the germline ends. The germline gives CDR1 SGHNT, CDR2 YYREEE (reference sequence). DNA of the CDR3: TGTGCCAGCAGCGAGTCTCCCAGGGCCGCTGAAGCTTTCTTT. Protein: CASSESPRAAEAFF.

The V gene is TRBV7-2, the J gene TRBJ2-4; 8 bases map to TRBD1. CDR1 and CDR2 from the germline V gene are SGHTA and FQGNSA. The CDR3 consists of 15 residues. The trim removed 3 bases at V and 6 bases at J, leaving 7 bases unmatched. CDR3 nucleotides: TGTGCCAGCAGCTTCCCAACAGGGGGGAGAAACATTCAGTACTTC. It encodes CASSFPTGGRNIQYF.

The chain is built from TRBV12-3 or TRBV12-4 and TRBJ1-2; unclear D gene. Trimming removed 1 base from V and 7 bases from J, with 10 bases in between. CDR3 length: 13 amino acids. CDR3 sequence (DNA): TGTGCCAGCAGTTTAGGCGGGTATTCTGGCTACACCTTC. This sequence encodes CASSLGGYSGYTF.